Here is one T cell receptor (beta chain) with its context. Its target is unknown. The source of the sample is a study of CD8+CD57+ T cells in acquired aplastic anemia. Profiles of TCR beta VDJ and CDR3 were generated from a genomic DNA template. TCRdb re-analysed the reads in MiXCR, keeping a single row per CDR3 protein. Of over 40,000 distinct CDR3 sequences listed, roughly 69% were seen once; the top ten hold roughly 65%. Overall study findings and caveats: CD8+ Simpson's diversity in patients was not significantly different from that in controls. The number of CD8+ CDR3 sequences shared by patients and controls was approximately 30.

Previously, flow cytometry had revealed CD8+CD57+ cell expansion in the patients chosen for sequencing. Receipt of therapy had not occurred in any patient by the time of blood sampling. The TCR originated in a human donor with aplastic anemia. The sample comprised sorted CD4+, CD8+, or CD8+CD57+ T cells (not recorded which) from PBMCs.

As DNA, the CDR3 is TGTGCCAGTAGTACCGGGACAGCGTTTGAAAAACTGTTTTTT. Its protein product is CASSTGTAFEKLFF. V usage is TRBV19 and J usage is TRBJ1-4; the match to TRBD1 covers 7 bases. J lost 7 bases, V lost 4 bases, and 6 bases had no gene match. Per germline, CDR1 LNHDA and CDR2 SQIVND (reference sequence). The CDR3 has 14 amino acids.